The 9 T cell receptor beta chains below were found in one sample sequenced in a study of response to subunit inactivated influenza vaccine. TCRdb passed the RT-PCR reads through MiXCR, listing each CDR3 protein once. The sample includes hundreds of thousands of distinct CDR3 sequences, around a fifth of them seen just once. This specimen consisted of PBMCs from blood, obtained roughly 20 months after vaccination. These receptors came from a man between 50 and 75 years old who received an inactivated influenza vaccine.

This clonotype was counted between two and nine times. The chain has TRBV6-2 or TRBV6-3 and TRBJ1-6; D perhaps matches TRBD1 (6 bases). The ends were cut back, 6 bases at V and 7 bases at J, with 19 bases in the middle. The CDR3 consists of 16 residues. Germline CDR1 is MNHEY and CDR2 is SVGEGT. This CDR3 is CASREMWTEPNSPLHF. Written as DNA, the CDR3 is TGTGCCAGCAGGGAAATGTGGACAGAACCAAATTCACCCCTCCACTTT.

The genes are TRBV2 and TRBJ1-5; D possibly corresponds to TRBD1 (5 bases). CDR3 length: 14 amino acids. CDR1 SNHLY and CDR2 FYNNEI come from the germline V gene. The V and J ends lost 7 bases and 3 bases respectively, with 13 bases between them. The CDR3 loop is CASKDRVNNQPQHF. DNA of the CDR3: TGTGCCAGCAAAGACAGAGTAAACAATCAGCCCCAGCATTTT.

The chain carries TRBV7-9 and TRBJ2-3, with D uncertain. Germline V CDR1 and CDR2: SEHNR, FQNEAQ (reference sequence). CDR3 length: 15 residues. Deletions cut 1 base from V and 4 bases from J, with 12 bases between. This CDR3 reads CASSLGLLGADTQYF. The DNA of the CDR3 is TGTGCCAGCAGCTTAGGACTCCTTGGCGCAGATACGCAGTATTTT.

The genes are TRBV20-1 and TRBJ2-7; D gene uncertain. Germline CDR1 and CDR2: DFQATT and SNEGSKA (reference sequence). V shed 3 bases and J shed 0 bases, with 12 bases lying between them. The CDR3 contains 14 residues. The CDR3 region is CSASRISSSYEQYF. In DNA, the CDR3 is TGCAGTGCTAGCCGAATTTCAAGCTCCTACGAGCAGTACTTC.

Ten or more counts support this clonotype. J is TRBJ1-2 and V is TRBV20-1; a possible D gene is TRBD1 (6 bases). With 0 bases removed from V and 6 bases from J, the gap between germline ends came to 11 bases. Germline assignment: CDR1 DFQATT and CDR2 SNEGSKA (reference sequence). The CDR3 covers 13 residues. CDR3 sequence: CSARDTGFDGYTF. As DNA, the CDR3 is TGCAGTGCTAGAGACACAGGGTTTGATGGCTACACCTTC.

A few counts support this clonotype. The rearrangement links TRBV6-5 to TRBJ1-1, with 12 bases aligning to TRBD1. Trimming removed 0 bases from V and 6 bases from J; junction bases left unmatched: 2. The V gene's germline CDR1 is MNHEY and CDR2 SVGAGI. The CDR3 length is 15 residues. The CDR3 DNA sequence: TGTGCCAGCAGTTACTCCGGGACAGGGGGCCCTGAAGCTTTCTTT. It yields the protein CASSYSGTGGPEAFF.

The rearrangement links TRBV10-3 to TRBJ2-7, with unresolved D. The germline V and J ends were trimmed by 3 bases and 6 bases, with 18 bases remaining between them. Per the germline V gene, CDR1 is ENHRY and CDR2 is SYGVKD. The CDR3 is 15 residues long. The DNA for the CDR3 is TGTGCCATCAGTGAACGGGCCCCCAACCTCCTCGAGCAGTACTTC. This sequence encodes CAISERAPNLLEQYF.

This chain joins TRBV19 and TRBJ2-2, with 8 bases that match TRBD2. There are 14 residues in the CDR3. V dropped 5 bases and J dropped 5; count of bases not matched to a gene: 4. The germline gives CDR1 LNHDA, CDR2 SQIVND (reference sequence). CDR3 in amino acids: CASSREGRTGELFF. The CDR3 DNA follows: TGTGCCAGTAGTCGGGAGGGCCGTACCGGGGAGCTGTTTTTT.

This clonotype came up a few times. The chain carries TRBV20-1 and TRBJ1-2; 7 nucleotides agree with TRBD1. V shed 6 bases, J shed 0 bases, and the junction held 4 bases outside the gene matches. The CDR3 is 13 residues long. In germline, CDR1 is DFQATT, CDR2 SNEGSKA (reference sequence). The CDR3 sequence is CSAGGTANYGYTF. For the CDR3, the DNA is TGCAGTGCCGGAGGGACAGCTAACTATGGCTACACCTTC.